One and the same sample provided the 20 T cell receptor beta chains below, sequenced in a study of OX40 agonist ivuxolimab in advanced cancers. The data were produced by immunoSEQ multiplex PCR, yet TCRdb's version contains in-frame clones alone and is incomplete. Of around 58,000 clones in the sample, 85% to 90% are singletons; the top ten hold around 1.5%. The starting material was CD4+ or CD8+ T cells sorted from blood, obtained in a trial of the OX40 agonist ivuxolimab. The receptors come from an adult with an advanced solid tumor such as melanoma, head and neck, liver or kidney cancer.

The chain has TRBV30 and TRBJ1-6; D is undetermined. Germline V gene sequence: CDR1 GTSNPN, CDR2 SVGIG (reference sequence). The V end lost 2 bases, the J end lost 10 bases, and 21 bases lay between the germline ends. The CDR3 contains 16 residues. This CDR3 reads CAWSPTRTAGRSPLHF. CDR3 sequence (DNA): TGTGCCTGGAGTCCTACCAGGACCGCGGGCAGATCACCCCTCCACTTT.

This clone was detected a few times. This rearrangement joins TRBV5-4 to TRBJ2-5; 11 nucleotides line up with TRBD1. Per germline, CDR1 SGHNT and CDR2 YYREEE (reference sequence). The CDR3 extends over 14 amino acids. The junction had 4 bases not matched to a gene; V was cut back by 4 bases and J by 5 bases. The CDR3 protein is CASSRTGGGETQYF. In DNA form, the CDR3 reads TGTGCCAGCAGCCGGACAGGGGGCGGCGAGACCCAGTACTTC.

Details on this clone: The junction does not match germline at one end; this may be a read error. This CDR3 reads CASSPGGGRSDTQYF. As DNA, the CDR3 is TGTGCTAGCAGCCCCGGGGGGGGGCGGTCAGATACGCAGTATTTT. V gene TRBV7-7 combines with J gene TRBJ2-3; 8 bases map to TRBD2. Germline V gene data show CDR1 as SSHAT and CDR2 as FNYEAQ (reference sequence). This CDR3 comprises 15 residues.

Comments on this clone: Other DNA variants within this sample encode the same CDR3. The chain is built from TRBV10-3 and TRBJ1-5; perhaps TRBD1 as D (5 bases). CDR3 length: 13 residues. Germline values: CDR1 ENHRY, CDR2 SYGVKD. The V gene lost 8 bases and the J gene lost 3 bases, with 11 bases spanning the gap. CDR3 DNA: TGTGCCATCTCGGGGCGGGACAATCAGCCCCAGCATTTT. It specifies CAISGRDNQPQHF.

V usage is TRBV5-1 and J usage is TRBJ2-1, with TRBD2 matching over 7 bases. This CDR3 contains 18 residues. After removal of 1 base from V and 6 bases from J, the junction contained 16 bases not matched to a gene. Germline V gene sequence: CDR1 SGHRS, CDR2 YFSETQ. The CDR3 here is CASSLRPPGRAGPNEQFF. CDR3 DNA: TGCGCCAGCAGCTTGAGGCCCCCGGGGAGGGCAGGCCCCAATGAGCAGTTCTTC.

This rearrangement joins TRBV15 to TRBJ2-7; 11 positions match TRBD1. Germline assignment: CDR1 LNHNV and CDR2 YYDKDF (reference sequence). The CDR3 runs 14 residues. J gave up 7 bases and V 3 bases, and 5 bases lay outside the gene matches. The CDR3 reads CATSSGQGAREQYF. The CDR3, as DNA: TGTGCCACCAGCAGTGGACAGGGGGCAAGGGAGCAGTACTTC.

The chain combines TRBV28 with TRBJ2-7; D gene unclear. This CDR3 spans 13 amino acids. V was pared by 5 bases and J by 8 bases, with 16 bases between. Germline V gene data show CDR1 as MDHEN and CDR2 as SYDVKM. The CDR3 region has the DNA TGTGCCAGCAGTCCCAACCCCACGGGTAAGCAGTACTTC. The encoded protein is CASSPNPTGKQYF.

J is TRBJ1-1 and V is TRBV28; 10 bases are shared with TRBD1. Germline CDR1 and CDR2: MDHEN and SYDVKM. The CDR3 length is 14 residues. V shed 8 bases, J shed 3 bases, and the junction held 6 bases outside the gene matches. CDR3 nucleotide sequence: TGTGCCAGCGCTCCGGGACAGGGGTACACTGAAGCTTTCTTT. Translating gives CASAPGQGYTEAFF.

The chain recombines TRBV25-1 with TRBJ1-4, with D maybe TRBD1 (5 bases). CDR3 size: 15 residues. Per germline, CDR1 MGHDK and CDR2 SYGVNS. Trimming pared 1 base from V and 10 bases from J, leaving 16 bases between. The CDR3 is CASSESGLGVRKLFF. The CDR3 DNA reads TGTGCCAGCAGTGAATCGGGCCTAGGGGTAAGAAAACTGTTTTTT.

The chain uses TRBV6-1 and TRBJ1-5; D is ambiguous. V was clipped by 6 bases and J by 3 bases, with 9 bases between them. Germline V gene data show CDR1 as MNHNS and CDR2 as SASEGT. There are 13 residues in the CDR3. The chain's CDR3 is CASRNVNNQPQHF. CDR3 sequence (DNA): TGTGCCAGCAGGAATGTGAACAATCAGCCCCAGCATTTT.

The chain carries TRBV19 and TRBJ2-1, with TRBD1 matching 9 bases. This CDR3 contains 14 residues. From germline, CDR1 is LNHDA and CDR2 SQIVND (reference sequence). Losses at the gene ends were 4 bases for V and 6 bases for J; bases not matched to a gene: 4. CDR3 sequence reads: CASSTGTGSNEQFF. In DNA, the CDR3 is TGTGCCAGTAGTACGGGGACAGGGAGCAATGAGCAGTTCTTC.

The chain recombines TRBV9 with TRBJ2-1; no firm D call. V was clipped by 4 bases and J by 2 bases, with 7 bases between them. The CDR3 spans 13 residues. Germline-derived CDR1 and CDR2 are SGDLS and YYNGEE. The CDR3 is CASSSLAYNEQFF. DNA for the CDR3: TGTGCCAGCAGCTCTTTAGCCTACAATGAGCAGTTCTTC.

The V gene is TRBV11-3, the J gene TRBJ1-1; no clear D gene. This CDR3 has 13 residues. Germline V gene lookup returns CDR1 SGHNT and CDR2 YENEEA. Trimming left V 5 bases short and J 0 bases short, with 7 bases between. The CDR3 bases are TGTGCCAGCAGCCATTATATGAACACTGAAGCTTTCTTT. This translates into CASSHYMNTEAFF. Combining the CDR3 with reference TRBV11-3 and TRBJ1-1 gives the whole variable domain EAGVVQSPRYKIIEKKQPVAFWCNPISGHNTLYWYLQNLGQGPELLIRYENEEAVDDSQLPKDRFSAERLKGVDSTLKIQPAELGDSAVYLCASSHYMNTEAFFGQGTRLTVV.

This sequence joins TRBV19 and TRBJ1-5, with 10 bases identical to TRBD1. With V trimmed by 4 bases and J by 2 bases, 5 bases remained unmatched. The CDR3 has 16 amino acids. In germline, CDR1 is LNHDA, CDR2 SQIVND (reference sequence). Here the CDR3 DNA reads TGTGCCAGTAGTACCCGACAGGGGGCCGGCAATCAGCCCCAGCATTTT. As protein: CASSTRQGAGNQPQHF.

This clone was detected once. This sample includes further DNA sequences coding for the same CDR3. V is TRBV27 and J is TRBJ2-3, with 10 positions matching TRBD2. V lost 7 bases, J lost 1 base, and 2 bases stayed unmatched. Germline CDR1 MNHEY, CDR2 SMNVEV (reference sequence). The length of the CDR3 is 14 residues. The CDR3 sequence: CASTAGGRTDTQYF. CDR3 nucleotide sequence: TGTGCCAGCACAGCGGGGGGGCGCACAGATACGCAGTATTTT.

V is TRBV6-6 and J is TRBJ2-3, with 9 positions matching TRBD1. V was clipped by 0 bases and J by 4 bases; unmatched bases: 2. CDR3 size: 15 residues. The V gene's germline CDR1 is MNHNY and CDR2 SVGAGI (reference sequence). In nucleotides, the CDR3 is TGTGCCAGCAGTTACTCGGGACAGGGCTCAGATACGCAGTATTTT. This encodes CASSYSGQGSDTQYF.

The chain carries TRBV27 and TRBJ1-1; D is possibly TRBD1 (5 bases). Germline CDR1 MNHEY, CDR2 SMNVEV (reference sequence). V lost 6 bases and J lost 4, with 18 bases in between. The CDR3 runs to 15 residues. In nucleotides, the CDR3 is TGTGCCAGCAGGAGAAACCAGGGACGAAGCACTGAAGCTTTCTTT. Translation: CASRRNQGRSTEAFF.

The chain has TRBV19 and TRBJ2-1; 10 bases map to TRBD2. The CDR3 is made up of 14 amino acids. Germline V gene data show CDR1 as LNHDA and CDR2 as SQIVND (reference sequence). The J segment lost 6 bases and the V segment lost 3 bases, leaving 2 bases of the junction unmatched. CDR3 residues: CASSILAGANEQFF. In DNA form, the CDR3 reads TGTGCCAGTAGTATTCTAGCGGGAGCCAATGAGCAGTTCTTC.

The chain is built from TRBV19 and TRBJ1-2; possible D gene TRBD1, 6 bases. V shed 6 bases and J shed 5 bases, with 13 bases lying between them. From germline, CDR1 is LNHDA and CDR2 SQIVND (reference sequence). This CDR3 comprises 13 residues. The CDR3 spells CASRSDSLYGYTF. In DNA form, the CDR3 reads TGTGCCAGTAGATCGGACAGCTTGTATGGCTACACCTTC. The full variable domain, completed using reference TRBV19 and TRBJ1-2, is DGGITQSPKYLFRKEGQNVTLSCEQNLNHDAMYWYRQDPGQGLRLIYYSQIVNDFQKGDIAEGYSVSREKKESFPLTVTSAQKNPTAFYLCASRSDSLYGYTFGSGTRLTVV.

V usage is TRBV10-3 and J usage is TRBJ2-3; 10 bases map to TRBD1. The germline V gene encodes CDR1 ENHRY and CDR2 SYGVKD. This CDR3 spans 13 amino acids. V lost 6 bases and J lost 4; bases outside the gene matches: 1. The CDR3 protein is CAIRTGGSDTQYF. As DNA, the CDR3 is TGTGCCATCAGGACAGGGGGCTCAGATACGCAGTATTTT.